This T cell receptor (beta chain) was retrieved from a study of tissue T cells after allogeneic stem cell transplantation. Libraries were prepared by immunoSEQ multiplex PCR; TCRdb keeps only in-frame clonotypes and omits some of them. The sample lists about 3,800 clones, 45% to 55% occurring once. Details on this clone: Antigen: not known. The listed genes are named as in mouse. The CDR3 end lies 1 residue beyond the end of the read and is filled in from the germline J gene.

The CDR3 is 14 amino acids. Germline V gene lookup returns CDR1 NSQYPW and CDR2 LRSPGD (reference sequence). Trimming left V 2 bases short and J 1 base short, with 7 bases between. The time point here: mouse harvest day 7 after allogeneic transplant. Tail vein injection delivered 10^7 T-cell-depleted bone marrow cells and 10^6 splenic CD5+ T cells. Study-wide results and limits: Alloreactivity or antigen specificity of tissue TCRs was not determined; some clones might be host cells. Across patients, clones rarely overlapped, yet motif clusters were shared tissue-specifically. Within patients, tissue anatomy strongly shaped TCR repertoire composition.

The receptor was derived from a female BALB/c mouse given C57BL/6 T cells with graft-versus-host disease after an allogeneic hematopoietic cell transplant. The sample taken for sequencing was lymph node tissue. This chain links TRBV1 with TRBJ2-5; weak D call: TRBD1 (6 bases). CDR3 sequence reads: CTCSARTDQDTQYF. The CDR3 bases that were read are TGCACCTGCAGTGCAAGGACAGACCAAGACACCCAGTAC.